These T cell receptor beta chains were read from a single sample in a study of OX40 agonist ivuxolimab in advanced cancers. Generated by immunoSEQ multiplex PCR, the TCRdb table keeps only in-frame clones and is missing some. Among 65,000 to 95,000 clones, around 92% were seen once, and the ten largest hold 8% to 10%. This specimen was CD4+ or CD8+ T cells sorted from blood, taken in a trial of the OX40 agonist ivuxolimab. The receptors come from an adult with an advanced solid tumor such as melanoma, head and neck, liver or kidney cancer. The CDR3 runs from the conserved cysteine through the conserved F or W. The order of the fields is CDR3 length, J gene, V gene, D gene, clone size, CDR3 protein, CDR3 DNA. The D gene is left open where the match is weak. The listing skips clone size in some rows; elsewhere it reads once, few, many or a size class.

14 | TRBJ1-2 | TRBV23-1 | - | - | CASSQSERLRGYTF | TGCGCCAGCAGTCAATCCGAGAGGTTAAGAGGCTACACCTTC
15 | TRBJ2-7 | TRBV25-1 | TRBD1 | - | CASSEYGDRGDEQYF | TGTGCCAGCAGTGAATATGGAGACAGGGGCGACGAGCAGTACTTC
15 | TRBJ2-3 | TRBV6-5 | - | - | CASSYDSPELDTQYF | TGTGCCAGCAGTTACGATTCCCCGGAGCTAGATACGCAGTATTTT
13 | TRBJ1-2 | TRBV14 | - | - | CASSQGRTYGYTF | TGTGCCAGCAGCCAAGGAAGGACCTATGGCTACACCTTC
17 | TRBJ1-1 | TRBV28 | TRBD1 | - | CASSFRGWRLTNTEAFF | TGTGCCAGCAGTTTCAGGGGGTGGAGGTTAACGAACACTGAAGCTTTCTTT
14 | TRBJ1-2 | TRBV15 | - | - | CATSRTGSNYGYTF | TGTGCCACCAGCAGAACCGGTTCTAACTATGGCTACACCTTC
15 | TRBJ2-1 | TRBV7-2 | - | - | CASSLAQGSYNEQFF | TGTGCCAGCAGCTTAGCACAGGGCTCCTACAATGAGCAGTTCTTC
15 | TRBJ1-2 | TRBV28 | TRBD1 | - | CASSLFSRGLLGYTF | TGTGCCAGCAGTTTATTTTCCAGGGGGCTCCTTGGCTACACCTTC
15 | TRBJ2-1 | TRBV7-3 | TRBD2 | - | CASSLTSGAYNEQFF | TGTGCCAGCAGCCTCACTAGCGGAGCCTACAATGAGCAGTTCTTC
14 | TRBJ2-3 | TRBV18 | - | - | CASSREEGTDTQYF | TGTGCCAGCTCTCGAGAGGAGGGGACAGATACGCAGTATTTT
15 | TRBJ1-1 | TRBV5-4 | - | - | CASSRPGPIATEAFF | TGTGCCAGCAGCCGTCCGGGACCTATAGCTACTGAAGCTTTCTTT
13 | TRBJ1-2 | TRBV6-6 | TRBD1 | - | CASSFGTGNGYTF | TGTGCCAGCAGTTTCGGGACAGGGAATGGCTACACCTTC
15 | TRBJ1-6 | TRBV18 | - | - | CASSPRGVGSSPLHF | TGTGCCAGCTCACCACGAGGAGTTGGAAGTTCACCCCTCCACTTT
15 | TRBJ2-5 | TRBV5-1 | TRBD1 | - | CASSTWPGQQETQYF | TGCGCCAGCAGCACCTGGCCGGGACAGCAAGAGACCCAGTACTTC
14 | TRBJ2-5 | TRBV28 | - | - | CASSPDSRRETQYF | TGTGCCAGCAGTCCCGACAGCCGGCGGGAGACCCAGTACTTC
14 | TRBJ1-4 | TRBV5-1 | - | - | CASSRGATNEKLFF | TGCGCCAGCAGCCGAGGGGCAACTAATGAAAAACTGTTTTTT
15 | TRBJ2-2 | TRBV25-1 | - | - | CASSEGRRDTGELFF | TGTGCCAGCAGTGAGGGTCGGAGGGACACCGGGGAGCTGTTTTTT
16 | TRBJ2-1 | TRBV5-1 | TRBD2 | - | CASSSLGSGSYNEQFF | TGCGCCAGCAGCTCCCTCGGGAGCGGGAGCTACAATGAGCAGTTCTTC
16 | TRBJ2-3 | TRBV5-1 | - | few | CASSHVYRVGTDTQYF | TGCGCCAGCAGCCACGTGTACAGGGTGGGGACAGATACGCAGTATTTT
15 | TRBJ1-1 | TRBV6-5 | TRBD1 | once | CASRYLGQKNTEAFF | TGTGCCAGCAGATATCTGGGACAGAAGAACACTGAAGCTTTCTTT
14 | TRBJ1-2 | TRBV18 | - | - | CASSQQVRGYGYTF | TGTGCCAGCTCACAACAGGTCCGGGGGTATGGCTACACCTTC
16 | TRBJ2-7 | TRBV4-2 | TRBD1 | - | CASSQVDGTGSYEQYF | TGTGCCAGCAGCCAAGTGGATGGGACAGGCTCCTACGAGCAGTACTTC
17 | TRBJ2-4 | TRBV7-2 | - | - | CASSTRGGGNTKNIQYF | TGTGCCAGCAGCACCAGGGGGGGTGGGAATACCAAAAACATTCAGTACTTC
16 | TRBJ2-3 | TRBV21-1 | - | - | CASSKLSVPDTDTQYF | TGTGCCAGCAGCAAACTATCCGTGCCCGACACAGATACGCAGTATTTT
12 | TRBJ2-5 | TRBV25-1 | - | - | CASSREQETQYF | TGTGCCAGCAGTAGGGAGCAAGAGACCCAGTACTTC
15 | TRBJ2-7 | TRBV27 | - | - | CASSPEEGRAYEQYF | TGTGCCAGCAGCCCAGAGGAGGGTAGGGCCTACGAGCAGTACTTC
14 | TRBJ2-7 | TRBV10-1 | TRBD2 | - | CASSLRLADYEQYF | TGCGCCAGCAGTTTAAGACTAGCGGACTACGAGCAGTACTTC
11 | TRBJ1-1 | TRBV6-1 | - | - | CAGKENTEAFF | TGTGCCGGTAAGGAGAACACTGAAGCTTTCTTT
20 | TRBJ2-1 | TRBV9 | TRBD2 | - | CASSVGVRGGTSGRNYEQFF | TGTGCCAGCAGCGTAGGAGTCAGGGGAGGGACTAGCGGGAGGAATTATGAGCAGTTCTTC
15 | TRBJ2-3 | TRBV5-1 | TRBD2 | - | CASSLVASGGPTQYF | TGCGCCAGCAGCTTGGTTGCTAGCGGGGGCCCCACGCAGTATTTT
14 | TRBJ2-7 | TRBV5-4 | TRBD2 | - | CASSLSSGTYEQYF | TGTGCCAGCAGCTTGTCTAGCGGAACCTACGAGCAGTACTTC
14 | TRBJ2-1 | TRBV7-6 | - | - | CASSLAMASNEQFF | TGTGCCAGCAGCTTAGCCATGGCTTCCAATGAGCAGTTCTTC
16 | TRBJ2-3 | TRBV11-2 | - | - | CASSLARQTSTDTQYF | TGTGCCAGCAGCTTAGCCCGACAGACTAGCACAGATACGCAGTATTTT
14 | TRBJ2-4 | TRBV2 | TRBD1 | - | CASSSDRTKNIQYF | TGTGCCAGCAGTTCGGACAGGACCAAAAACATTCAGTACTTC
15 | TRBJ2-2 | TRBV5-1 | - | - | CASSPMQGSTGELFF | TGCGCCAGCAGCCCTATGCAGGGATCCACCGGGGAGCTGTTTTTT
14 | TRBJ2-4 | TRBV15 | - | - | CATSIGADVDIQYF | TGTGCCACCAGCATCGGGGCAGACGTAGACATTCAGTACTTC
14 | TRBJ1-5 | TRBV6-5 | - | - | CASSYSEGRQPQHF | TGTGCCAGCAGTTACTCTGAGGGGCGGCAGCCCCAGCATTTT
15 | TRBJ2-5 | TRBV9 | TRBD2 | once | CASSAASGARETQYF | TGTGCCAGCAGCGCCGCTAGCGGGGCACGGGAGACCCAGTACTTC
13 | TRBJ1-5 | TRBV9 | - | - | CASSVDTYQPQHF | TGTGCCAGCAGCGTAGATACATATCAGCCCCAGCATTTT
15 | TRBJ2-6 | TRBV11-3 | - | - | CASSPRGSGANVLTF | TGTGCCAGCAGCCCTAGGGGCTCTGGGGCCAACGTCCTGACTTTC
15 | TRBJ2-5 | TRBV5-5 | - | - | CASSFGPGAQETQYF | TGTGCCAGCAGCTTCGGTCCAGGGGCCCAAGAGACCCAGTACTTC
16 | TRBJ1-2 | TRBV28 | TRBD1 | - | CASSLWSGQGRRGYTF | TGTGCCAGCAGTTTATGGTCAGGACAGGGCCGAAGGGGCTACACCTTC
13 | TRBJ2-5 | TRBV6-6 | TRBD1 | - | CASNPQGQETQYF | TGTGCCAGCAACCCACAGGGGCAAGAGACCCAGTACTTC
13 | TRBJ2-7 | TRBV6-6 | - | once | CASKARASYEQYF | TGTGCCAGCAAAGCGAGGGCCTCCTACGAGCAGTACTTC
15 | TRBJ1-4 | TRBV5-1 | TRBD1 | once | CASSRGDRGLEKLFF | TGCGCCAGCAGCCGTGGGGACAGGGGGCTCGAAAAACTGTTTTTT
15 | TRBJ1-2 | TRBV11-2 | - | once | CASSRTGRANYGYTF | TGTGCCAGCAGCCGTACAGGGCGGGCTAACTATGGCTACACCTTC
14 | TRBJ2-3 | TRBV18 | - | - | CASSPDRVTDTQYF | TGTGCCAGCTCACCGGACCGAGTCACAGATACGCAGTATTTT
11 | TRBJ1-1 | TRBV21-1 | - | - | CASSKRQEAFF | TGTGCCAGCAGCAAGAGACAAGAAGCTTTCTTT
14 | TRBJ2-3 | TRBV28 | TRBD2 | - | CASSPLADTDTQYF | TGTGCCAGCAGTCCGCTAGCGGACACAGATACGCAGTATTTT
15 | TRBJ1-5 | TRBV4-1 | - | - | CASSQVTGTLAPQHF | TGCGCCAGCAGCCAAGTTACGGGGACTTTGGCGCCCCAGCATTTT
13 | TRBJ2-7 | TRBV27 | TRBD1 | - | CASRPWTGDGQYF | TGTGCCAGCCGACCCTGGACAGGGGATGGGCAGTACTTC
18 | TRBJ2-3 | TRBV5-1 | TRBD2 | - | CASSLKTSGSVRQDTQYF | TGCGCCAGCAGCTTGAAAACTAGCGGGAGTGTACGGCAGGATACGCAGTATTTT